These T cell receptor beta chains were read from a single sample in a study of Ad26.COV2.S vaccination and SARS-CoV-2 variants. Some clones are missing from TCRdb's copy, which holds only in-frame ones; the method was immunoSEQ multiplex PCR. The data contain around 450,000 clones, 85% to 90% of them singletons. The material was peripheral blood, obtained in a trial of Ad26.COV2.S vaccine versus placebo. The receptors originated from a person between 18 and 59 years old who received the Ad26.COV2.S COVID-19 vaccine or a placebo. CDR3s include the opening cysteine and the closing phenylalanine or tryptophan. The D gene is left open where the match is weak. Some rows mark clone size as missing; the rest say once, few, many or name a class of expanded clone.

d_gene: TRBD1
j_gene: TRBJ1-3
v_gene: TRBV13
abundance: -
CDR3aa: CASSRYLRTGDGNTIYF
CDR3nt: TGTGCCAGCAGCCGTTATCTCAGGACAGGGGATGGAAACACCATATATTTT

d_gene: TRBD2
j_gene: TRBJ2-3
v_gene: TRBV18
abundance: -
CDR3aa: CAGSSAAGGSQEQYF
CDR3nt: TGTGCCGGGTCCTCGGCGGCGGGGGGCTCTCAAGAGCAGTATTTT

d_gene: -
j_gene: TRBJ1-2
v_gene: TRBV6-6
abundance: -
CDR3aa: CASIRDSGDYGYTF
CDR3nt: TGTGCCAGCATCAGAGACAGTGGAGACTATGGCTACACCTTC

d_gene: -
j_gene: TRBJ2-3
v_gene: TRBV27
abundance: -
CDR3aa: CASSSREGTDTQYF
CDR3nt: TGTGCCAGCAGTTCCAGGGAGGGCACAGATACGCAGTATTTT

d_gene: -
j_gene: TRBJ2-7
v_gene: TRBV7-8
abundance: -
CDR3aa: CASSLGGQGTYEQYF
CDR3nt: TGTGCCAGCAGCTTAGGGGGGCAGGGGACCTACGAGCAGTACTTC

d_gene: -
j_gene: TRBJ2-7
v_gene: TRBV7-2
abundance: once
CDR3aa: CASSPTTSYEQYF
CDR3nt: TGTGCCAGCAGCCCAACGACCTCATACGAGCAGTACTTC

d_gene: -
j_gene: TRBJ2-3
v_gene: TRBV11-3
abundance: -
CDR3aa: CASSIDYTDTQYF
CDR3nt: TGTGCCAGCAGCATAGACTACACAGATACGCAGTATTTT

d_gene: TRBD1
j_gene: TRBJ2-6
v_gene: TRBV7-8
abundance: -
CDR3aa: CASSSTGTELSGANVLTF
CDR3nt: TGTGCCAGCAGCTCTACCGGGACAGAGCTCTCTGGGGCCAACGTCCTGACTTTC

d_gene: -
j_gene: TRBJ1-5
v_gene: TRBV5-1
abundance: few
CDR3aa: CASSPGGHDQPQHF
CDR3nt: TGCGCCAGCAGCCCGGGAGGCCACGATCAGCCCCAGCATTTT

d_gene: -
j_gene: TRBJ1-4
v_gene: TRBV19
abundance: -
CDR3aa: CASRPIGGEKLFF
CDR3nt: TGTGCCAGTCGCCCCATAGGGGGTGAAAAACTGTTTTTT

d_gene: -
j_gene: TRBJ1-2
v_gene: TRBV6-2/TRBV6-3
abundance: -
CDR3aa: CASSHAGVDNYGYTF
CDR3nt: TGTGCCAGCAGCCACGCCGGGGTGGATAACTATGGCTACACCTTC

d_gene: -
j_gene: TRBJ1-5
v_gene: TRBV2
abundance: -
CDR3aa: CASRDLNQPQHF
CDR3nt: TGTGCCAGCAGGGACCTCAATCAGCCCCAGCATTTT

d_gene: TRBD1
j_gene: TRBJ1-2
v_gene: TRBV28
abundance: -
CDR3aa: CASSLAGGYGYTF
CDR3nt: TGTGCCAGCAGTTTGGCAGGGGGCTATGGCTACACCTTC

d_gene: TRBD2
j_gene: TRBJ2-7
v_gene: TRBV4-2
abundance: -
CDR3aa: CASSQDSPSGGGFYEQYF
CDR3nt: TGTGCCAGCAGCCAAGATAGTCCTAGCGGGGGGGGCTTCTACGAGCAGTACTTC

d_gene: -
j_gene: TRBJ1-1
v_gene: TRBV6-2/TRBV6-3
abundance: few
CDR3aa: CASSYRDNTEAFF
CDR3nt: TGTGCCAGCAGTTACCGGGACAACACTGAAGCTTTCTTT

d_gene: -
j_gene: TRBJ2-7
v_gene: TRBV4-1
abundance: -
CDR3aa: CASSRLLDPLGDYEQYF
CDR3nt: TGCGCCAGCAGCCGCTTGCTCGACCCTCTCGGGGACTACGAGCAGTACTTC

d_gene: TRBD2
j_gene: TRBJ2-7
v_gene: TRBV6-2/TRBV6-3
abundance: -
CDR3aa: CASSYRGGSYEQYF
CDR3nt: TGTGCCAGCAGTTACCGGGGGGGTTCCTACGAGCAGTACTTC

d_gene: -
j_gene: TRBJ1-1
v_gene: TRBV9
abundance: -
CDR3aa: CASSERGNTEAFF
CDR3nt: TGTGCCAGCAGCGAGAGGGGGAACACTGAAGCTTTCTTT

d_gene: -
j_gene: TRBJ1-5
v_gene: TRBV4-1
abundance: -
CDR3aa: CASSYPGSNQPQHF
CDR3nt: TGCGCCAGCAGCTATCCGGGATCCAATCAGCCCCAGCATTTT

d_gene: -
j_gene: TRBJ2-2
v_gene: TRBV4-3
abundance: -
CDR3aa: CASSQGSSSAVGELFF
CDR3nt: TGCGCCAGCAGCCAAGGTTCCTCATCGGCAGTCGGGGAGCTGTTTTTT

d_gene: -
j_gene: TRBJ1-5
v_gene: TRBV6-6
abundance: few
CDR3aa: CASSPLPLNQPQHF
CDR3nt: TGTGCCAGCAGCCCCCTCCCCTTAAATCAGCCCCAGCATTTT

d_gene: TRBD1
j_gene: TRBJ1-6
v_gene: TRBV9
abundance: -
CDR3aa: CASSLGQGSSAYNSPLHF
CDR3nt: TGTGCCAGCAGCCTGGGACAGGGGAGTTCGGCCTATAATTCACCCCTCCACTTT

d_gene: -
j_gene: TRBJ2-5
v_gene: TRBV5-4
abundance: -
CDR3aa: CASSLGQIQETQYF
CDR3nt: TGTGCCAGCAGCTTGGGACAGATTCAAGAGACCCAGTACTTC

d_gene: -
j_gene: TRBJ1-1
v_gene: TRBV4-3
abundance: -
CDR3aa: CASSHRLNTEAFF
CDR3nt: TGCGCCAGCAGCCACCGTCTGAACACTGAAGCTTTCTTT

d_gene: -
j_gene: TRBJ2-5
v_gene: TRBV4-2
abundance: -
CDR3aa: CASSQEGASQETQYF
CDR3nt: TGTGCCAGCAGCCAAGAAGGGGCCAGCCAAGAGACCCAGTACTTC

d_gene: TRBD2
j_gene: TRBJ2-7
v_gene: TRBV10-2
abundance: -
CDR3aa: CASSDSSGAYEQYF
CDR3nt: TGCGCCAGCAGTGACTCTAGCGGGGCGTACGAGCAGTACTTC

d_gene: TRBD1
j_gene: TRBJ1-2
v_gene: TRBV4-3
abundance: -
CDR3aa: CASSQDNRGSNGYTF
CDR3nt: TGCGCCAGCAGCCAAGATAACAGGGGGAGCAATGGCTACACCTTC

d_gene: -
j_gene: TRBJ1-5
v_gene: TRBV2
abundance: -
CDR3aa: CASGQGARDQPQHF
CDR3nt: TGTGCCAGCGGGCAAGGGGCGCGGGATCAGCCCCAGCATTTT

d_gene: -
j_gene: TRBJ2-2
v_gene: TRBV27
abundance: few
CDR3aa: CASSFGTGELFF
CDR3nt: TGTGCCAGCAGTTTCGGGACCGGGGAGCTGTTTTTT

d_gene: -
j_gene: TRBJ2-2
v_gene: TRBV5-1
abundance: few
CDR3aa: CASSFSGVTGELFF
CDR3nt: TGCGCCAGCAGCTTTTCGGGAGTCACCGGGGAGCTGTTTTTT

d_gene: -
j_gene: TRBJ2-7
v_gene: TRBV18
abundance: few
CDR3aa: CASSPRRGTFLGTPTYEQYF
CDR3nt: TGTGCCAGCTCCCCAAGGCGGGGCACCTTCCTAGGGACACCAACCTACGAGCAGTACTTC

d_gene: -
j_gene: TRBJ2-3
v_gene: TRBV19
abundance: -
CDR3aa: CASSIQGGSDTQYF
CDR3nt: TGTGCCAGTAGTATACAGGGCGGGTCAGATACGCAGTATTTT

d_gene: -
j_gene: TRBJ2-3
v_gene: TRBV19
abundance: once
CDR3aa: CASMRSIVPDTQYF
CDR3nt: TGTGCCAGTATGCGGTCAATCGTTCCAGATACGCAGTATTTT

d_gene: -
j_gene: TRBJ1-5
v_gene: TRBV5-6
abundance: -
CDR3aa: CASSLCPGMEPQHF
CDR3nt: TGTGCCAGCAGCTTGTGCCCGGGTATGGAGCCCCAGCATTTT

d_gene: -
j_gene: TRBJ2-2
v_gene: TRBV29-1
abundance: -
CDR3aa: CSVLPRVGELFF
CDR3nt: TGCAGCGTCCTCCCACGGGTCGGGGAGCTGTTTTTT

d_gene: TRBD1
j_gene: TRBJ1-6
v_gene: TRBV2
abundance: -
CDR3aa: CASSVRGQGSPLHF
CDR3nt: TGTGCCAGCAGTGTACGGGGACAGGGTTCACCCCTCCACTTT